One and the same sample provided the 10 T cell receptor beta chains below, sequenced in a study of T cell responses to AZD1222 COVID-19 vaccine. Sequenced by immunoSEQ multiplex PCR; TCRdb stores in-frame clones only, minus some. The data contain some 94,000 clones, more than 70% of them singletons. The sample in question was peripheral blood, obtained 28 days after the second AZD1222 dose. These receptors were taken from an adult who received the AZD1222 COVID-19 vaccine.

The chain combines TRBV19 with TRBJ2-1, with D possibly matching TRBD2 (5 bases). Trimming shortened V by 3 bases and J by 8 bases, and 17 bases separated the two germline ends. The CDR3 spans 15 residues. Germline lookup yields CDR1 LNHDA and CDR2 SQIVND (reference sequence). CDR3 region: CASSILGGSLDEQFF. The CDR3 nucleotides read TGTGCCAGTAGTATTCTAGGAGGCAGTCTCGATGAGCAGTTCTTC.

The chain recombines TRBV5-1 with TRBJ1-3; the D is unclear. The V end lost 4 bases, the J end lost 0 bases, and 8 bases lay between the germline ends. The CDR3 is 14 residues long. Per the germline V gene, CDR1 is SGHRS and CDR2 is YFSETQ. The CDR3 DNA reads TGCGCCAGCAGCGCAGGCCCCTCTGGAAACACCATATATTTT. Protein: CASSAGPSGNTIYF.

V and J are TRBV6-5 and TRBJ2-5; 9 bases match TRBD2. The V gene's germline CDR1 is MNHEY and CDR2 SVGAGI. V gave up 6 bases and J gave up 3 bases; unmatched junction bases: 8. The CDR3 is 15 amino acids. The CDR3 spells CASSPRPSGEETQYF. In DNA form, the CDR3 reads TGTGCCAGCAGCCCCCGGCCTAGCGGGGAAGAGACCCAGTACTTC.

This clone is a singleton in its sample. The rearrangement links TRBV12-3 or TRBV12-4 to TRBJ2-1, with TRBD2 matching over 11 bases. Trimming took 6 bases from V and 12 from J; bases not matched to a gene: 1. This CDR3 comprises 11 residues. The CDR3 DNA is TGTGCCAGCAGCGGGACTAGCGGGCAGTTCTTC. This translates into CASSGTSGQFF.

The count of this clone is one. This sequence joins TRBV7-2 and TRBJ2-7; maybe TRBD2 (6 bases). V shed 3 bases and J shed 3 bases, with 12 bases lying between them. The CDR3 is 14 amino acids. Germline lookup yields CDR1 SGHTA and CDR2 FQGNSA. The CDR3 DNA is TGTGCCAGCAGCTTTGACGGGGGAGGCTACGAGCAGTACTTC. Translation gives CASSFDGGGYEQYF. The full variable domain, rest sourced from reference TRBV7-2 and TRBJ2-7, is GAGVSQSPSNKVTEKGKDVELRCDPISGHTALYWYRQSLGQGLEFLIYFQGNSAPDKSGLPSDRFSAERTGGSVSTLTIQRTQQEDSAVYLCASSFDGGGYEQYFGPGTRLTVT.

This clone was recorded only once. The V call is TRBV12-3 or TRBV12-4, the J call TRBJ1-1, with D possibly matching TRBD1 (6 bases). V lost 5 bases to trimming and J lost 11 bases, with 15 bases between them. This CDR3 has 12 residues. The CDR3 spells CASSPPRRGAFF. CDR3 bases: TGTGCCAGCAGTCCCCCGAGGAGGGGGGCTTTCTTT.

V is TRBV2 and J is TRBJ2-3; D gene ambiguous. Per the germline V gene, CDR1 is SNHLY and CDR2 is FYNNEI. The CDR3 sequence is 14 residues long. Trimming left V 6 bases short and J 2 bases short, with 12 bases between. The CDR3 nucleotides read TGTGCCAGCAGAAGAATGACAACCACAGATACGCAGTATTTT. This codes for CASRRMTTTDTQYF.

This chain connects TRBV5-1 to TRBJ2-5; D unclear. Trimming cost V 1 base and J 3 bases, with 10 bases left between them. From germline, CDR1 is SGHRS and CDR2 YFSETQ. This CDR3 comprises 14 residues. The CDR3 spells CASSLSRSEETQYF. For the CDR3, the DNA is TGCGCCAGCAGCTTGAGTCGCTCAGAAGAGACCCAGTACTTC.

J is TRBJ1-2 and V is TRBV30; the D gene is possibly TRBD1 (6 bases). This CDR3 comprises 15 residues. The germline V gene encodes CDR1 GTSNPN and CDR2 SVGIG (reference sequence). V dropped 3 bases and J dropped 0 bases, with 14 bases sitting between them. The CDR3, as DNA: TGTGCCTGGAGGGATTGGGGGGCAGCTAACTATGGCTACACCTTC. Its translation: CAWRDWGAANYGYTF.

The chain joins TRBV3-1 (or the pseudogene TRBV3-2) to TRBJ1-4, with 9 nucleotides matching TRBD1. J gave up 7 bases and V 6 bases, and 6 bases lay outside the gene matches. The CDR3 contains 14 residues. Germline V gene lookup returns CDR1 LGHDT and CDR2 YNNKEL (reference sequence). CDR3 sequence: CASRATGGFEKLFF. DNA for the CDR3: TGTGCCAGCAGGGCGACAGGGGGGTTTGAAAAACTGTTTTTT.